This TCR beta chain was profiled in a study of technical replicates of blood from a few donors. Germline values: CDR1 SQVTM, CDR2 ANQGSEA. The CDR3 covers 11 residues. The ends were cut back, 6 bases at V and 3 bases at J, with 9 bases in the middle. Assay used: immunoSEQ multiplex PCR; TCRdb lists only in-frame clones, some missing. Of 95,000 or so clones listed, around 95% were seen once; the top ten hold about 0.35%. This receptor was identified in a human donor in good health. Material: T cells isolated from PBMCs. The chain combines TRBV29-1 with TRBJ2-7; no clear D gene. The CDR3 protein is CSVLTLYEQYF. CDR3 nucleotides: TGCAGCGTGCTAACTCTCTACGAGCAGTACTTC.